The 28 T cell receptor beta chains below all came from one sample that was sequenced in a study of shared clonotypes between healthy human individuals. Generated by immunoSEQ multiplex PCR, the TCRdb table keeps only in-frame clones and is missing some. Found here are about 690,000 clones, roughly 87% of them singletons; the top ten hold roughly 36%. Sequenced: memory CD8+ T cells from PBMCs. The subset here: CD45RO+ cells pooled with CCR7-negative TemRA cells. The origin of the receptors is a man between 18 and 29 years old in good health. Some clones in this sample may be carry-over from other donors' samples.

J is TRBJ1-1 and V is TRBV27, with no clear D. CDR3 length equals 14 residues. Germline V gene sequence: CDR1 MNHEY, CDR2 SMNVEV (reference sequence). Between the trimmed V and J ends, which lost 0 bases and 4 bases, there was a span of 9 bases. CDR3 DNA: TGTGCCAGCAGTTTATCTTTACGCGGCACTGAAGCTTTCTTT. The encoded protein is CASSLSLRGTEAFF.

The chain employs TRBV13 and TRBJ1-2; D possibly corresponds to TRBD1 (5 bases). Germline CDR1 reads PRHDT; CDR2 reads FYEKMQ (reference sequence). Trimming cost V 5 bases and J 0 bases, with 16 bases left between them. This CDR3 contains 16 residues. The CDR3 loop is CASSHFRETANYGYTF. The DNA of the CDR3 is TGTGCCAGCAGCCACTTCCGGGAGACAGCTAACTATGGCTACACCTTC.

This clone was counted a single time. This chain joins TRBV29-1 and TRBJ1-1; D unclear. Germline CDR1 is SQVTM and CDR2 is ANQGSEA. The CDR3 is 11 residues long. V lost 3 bases to trimming and J lost 10 bases, with 12 bases between them. CDR3 in DNA: TGCAGCGTTGACGGCCCTCCCGCAGCTTTCTTT. Protein product: CSVDGPPAAFF.

The rearrangement links TRBV7-9 to TRBJ2-7; D is unresolved. Germline CDR1 and CDR2: SEHNR and FQNEAQ (reference sequence). The CDR3 is made up of 13 amino acids. V lost 1 base to trimming and J lost 3 bases, with 7 bases between them. CDR3 sequence: CASSLGVDYEQYF. CDR3 nucleotide sequence: TGTGCCAGCAGCTTAGGAGTGGACTACGAGCAGTACTTC.

The J gene is TRBJ2-7, the V gene TRBV7-8; weak D call: TRBD1 (6 bases). Trimming pared 1 base from V and 2 bases from J, leaving 9 bases between. The CDR3 loop spans 14 amino acids. Germline CDR1 SGHVS, CDR2 FQNEAQ. CDR3 coding DNA: TGTGCCAGCAGCTTAGGGACAGCAACCTACGAGCAGTACTTC. Residues: CASSLGTATYEQYF. Full variable domain (rest looked up from reference TRBV7-8 and TRBJ2-7): GAGVSQSPRYKVAKRGQDVALRCDPISGHVSLFWYQQALGQGPEFLTYFQNEAQLDKSGLPSDRFFAERPEGSVSTLKIQRTQQEDSAVYLCASSLGTATYEQYFGPGTRLTVT.

This chain connects TRBV5-1 to TRBJ2-3, with 10 bases aligning to TRBD1. Germline V gene data show CDR1 as SGHRS and CDR2 as YFSETQ. The V segment lost 3 bases and the J segment 6 bases; nucleotides outside the gene matches: 4. This CDR3 has 14 residues. CDR3 protein: CASSSWTGGDTQYF. The CDR3 DNA sequence: TGCGCCAGCAGCTCCTGGACAGGGGGGGATACGCAGTATTTT.

The chain is built from TRBV7-9 and TRBJ1-1, with unresolved D. The CDR3 runs 13 residues. The ends were cut back, 5 bases at V and 7 bases at J, with 14 bases in the middle. In germline, CDR1 is SEHNR, CDR2 FQNEAQ (reference sequence). The CDR3 here is CASSPLFGDEAFF. CDR3 in DNA: TGTGCCAGCAGCCCCCTTTTTGGGGATGAAGCTTTCTTT.

Concerning this clone: Other DNA sequences in this sample translate to the same CDR3. The CDR3 spells CSGREMNTEAFF. Here the CDR3 DNA reads TGCAGTGGCCGGGAAATGAACACTGAAGCTTTCTTT. The chain carries TRBV29-1 and TRBJ1-1, with unresolved D. CDR3 length: 12 residues. From germline, CDR1 is SQVTM and CDR2 ANQGSEA.

This rearrangement joins TRBV28 to TRBJ2-7, with TRBD1 as a possible D gene (6 bases). The CDR3 runs to 15 residues. CDR1 and CDR2 from the germline V gene are MDHEN and SYDVKM. With 6 bases removed from V and 3 bases from J, the gap between germline ends came to 18 bases. The CDR3 DNA reads TGTGCCAGCAGAGCGGACAGAGGGGGTAGCTACGAGCAGTACTTC. It yields the protein CASRADRGGSYEQYF.

V and J are TRBV14 and TRBJ1-1; D is unresolved. The CDR3 has 15 amino acids. The germline V gene has CDR1 SGHDN and CDR2 FVKESK. V was clipped by 3 bases and J by 2 bases, with 13 bases between them. DNA of the CDR3: TGTGCCAGCAGCCAGAGGTTAAATTTTAACACTGAAGCTTTCTTT. Its protein product is CASSQRLNFNTEAFF.

The rearrangement joins TRBV28 to TRBJ2-7, with 8 bases that match TRBD1. With V trimmed by 1 base and J by 4 bases, 6 bases remained unmatched. From germline, CDR1 is MDHEN and CDR2 SYDVKM. The CDR3 has 15 amino acids. CDR3 sequence reads: CASSLYNRGTYEQYF. In DNA, the CDR3 is TGTGCCAGCAGTTTATACAACAGGGGGACTTACGAGCAGTACTTC.

This chain connects TRBV4-3 to TRBJ2-7; unclear D gene. V was trimmed by 1 base and J by 1 base, leaving 11 bases between them. The CDR3 is 15 amino acids. CDR1 is LGHNA and CDR2 is YSLEER in the germline V gene. The chain's CDR3 is CASSQVTVPSYEQYF. The CDR3 DNA reads TGCGCCAGCAGCCAAGTAACTGTACCGTCCTACGAGCAGTACTTC.

The rearrangement links TRBV2 to TRBJ1-1, with D hard to call. CDR3 size: 14 residues. CDR1 is SNHLY and CDR2 is FYNNEI in the germline V gene. V shed 7 bases and J shed 1 base, with 13 bases lying between them. The CDR3 coding sequence is TGTGCCAGCACCTTAGCGTTGGGGAACACTGAAGCTTTCTTT. Protein product: CASTLALGNTEAFF.

V gene TRBV28 combines with J gene TRBJ2-7; TRBD1 might be the D (5 bases). Trimming stripped 5 bases from V and 4 bases from J, with 21 bases between. Germline V gene lookup returns CDR1 MDHEN and CDR2 SYDVKM. This CDR3 region has 16 residues. The CDR3 nucleotides are TGTGCCAGCAGTCACCCCCTTCGTGAAGGGGATTACGAGCAGTACTTC. It specifies CASSHPLREGDYEQYF.

CDR3 region: CASSTPLGSSGNTIYF. In DNA, the CDR3 is TGTGCCAGCAGCACCCCGTTAGGGAGCTCTGGAAACACCATATATTTT. This chain uses TRBV5-8 with TRBJ1-3; D is ambiguous. This CDR3 comprises 16 residues. Per the germline V gene, CDR1 is SGHTS and CDR2 is YDEGEE. The ends were cut back, 4 bases at V and 0 bases at J, with 14 bases in the middle.

CDR3 protein: CASRRTGGTPEAFF. The CDR3 bases are TGTGCCAGTAGACGGACAGGGGGAACGCCTGAAGCTTTCTTT. This chain connects TRBV19 to TRBJ1-1; 10 bases are shared with TRBD1. CDR3 length equals 14 residues. The germline gives CDR1 LNHDA, CDR2 SQIVND (reference sequence). V lost 6 bases, J lost 6 bases, and 7 bases stayed unmatched.

A remark on this clone: The sample holds other DNA sequences that translate to the same CDR3. V gene TRBV7-9 combines with J gene TRBJ2-2, with no clear D. This CDR3 comprises 13 residues. The V gene's germline CDR1 is SEHNR and CDR2 FQNEAQ (reference sequence). The ends were cut back, 0 bases at V and 5 bases at J, with 4 bases in the middle. CDR3 residues: CASSLAGTGELFF. In nucleotides, the CDR3 is TGTGCCAGCAGCTTAGCCGGTACCGGGGAGCTGTTTTTT.

The genes are TRBV7-9 and TRBJ1-3; D unresolved. Germline V gene lookup returns CDR1 SEHNR and CDR2 FQNEAQ (reference sequence). The CDR3 is made up of 17 amino acids. V lost 5 bases and J 0 bases, leaving 17 bases between the germline ends. The CDR3 coding sequence is TGTGCCAGCAGCCCCCAATCGACGGATCACTCTGGAAACACCATATATTTT. Protein: CASSPQSTDHSGNTIYF.

This clone occurred once. V usage is TRBV7-6 and J usage is TRBJ2-7; the match to TRBD1 covers 12 bases. The CDR3 totals 14 residues. Unmatched junction bases numbered 5, after V lost 5 bases and J lost 6 bases. Germline CDR1 reads SGHVS; CDR2 reads FNYEAQ. The CDR3 DNA reads TGTGCCAGCAGCCGCCGGGACAGGGGGCTCGAGCAGTACTTC. Translated, it gives CASSRRDRGLEQYF.

V and J are TRBV11-2 and TRBJ2-1; TRBD2 matches at 7 bases. The CDR3 is made up of 17 amino acids. Germline lookup yields CDR1 SGHAT and CDR2 FQNNGV. The V segment lost 11 bases and the J segment 0 bases; nucleotides outside the gene matches: 16. For the CDR3, the DNA is TGTGCCGGCAACCCATCTAGCGGTCAGAGCTCCTACAATGAGCAGTTCTTC. This codes for CAGNPSSGQSSYNEQFF. Full variable domain (outside the CDR3, taken from reference TRBV11-2 and TRBJ2-1): EAGVAQSPRYKIIEKRQSVAFWCNPISGHATLYWYQQILGQGPKLLIQFQNNGVVDDSQLPKDRFSAERLKGVDSTLKIQPAKLEDSAVYLCAGNPSSGQSSYNEQFFGPGTRLTVL.

This clone was picked up one time. The chain joins TRBV5-8 to TRBJ2-2; 7 nucleotides match TRBD1. Trimming cost V 4 bases and J 1 base; bases outside gene matches: 7. This CDR3 comprises 16 residues. Germline lookup yields CDR1 SGHTS and CDR2 YDEGEE. Here the CDR3 reads CASSPRQGLNTGELFF. The DNA for the CDR3 is TGTGCCAGCAGCCCAAGACAGGGTTTGAACACCGGGGAGCTGTTTTTT.

The chain employs TRBV7-9 and TRBJ2-3; maybe TRBD1 (6 bases). V shed 5 bases and J shed 2 bases, with 17 bases lying between them. The CDR3 loop spans 16 amino acids. Germline assignment: CDR1 SEHNR and CDR2 FQNEAQ (reference sequence). The CDR3 loop reads CASSLNRVGVTDTQYF. CDR3 coding DNA: TGTGCCAGCAGCCTCAACAGGGTTGGGGTCACAGATACGCAGTATTTT.

This sequence joins TRBV10-3 and TRBJ2-7; 10 positions agree with TRBD1. Germline assignment: CDR1 ENHRY and CDR2 SYGVKD. V lost 4 bases to trimming and J lost 1 base; unmatched junction nucleotides: 4. The CDR3 runs to 15 residues. The CDR3 region is CAISGGTGESYEQYF. CDR3 nucleotides: TGTGCCATCAGTGGAGGGACAGGGGAATCCTACGAGCAGTACTTC.

V gene TRBV7-9 combines with J gene TRBJ2-1; 7 nucleotides match TRBD1. In germline, CDR1 is SEHNR, CDR2 FQNEAQ (reference sequence). The CDR3 covers 14 residues. The V gene end was trimmed by 1 base and the J gene end by 7 bases; junction bases not matched to a gene: 4. The CDR3 nucleotides are TGTGCCAGCAGCTTAGTAATCAGGGGGAATGAGCAGTTCTTC. Protein sequence: CASSLVIRGNEQFF.

The gene calls are TRBV9 and TRBJ2-1; the D gene could be TRBD1 or TRBD2 (6 bases each). CDR1 and CDR2 (germline): SGDLS, YYNGEE. The CDR3 runs 15 residues. V lost 5 bases and J lost 6, with 18 bases in between. The CDR3 reads CASSKFRGAGNEQFF. DNA of the CDR3: TGTGCCAGCAGTAAGTTTAGGGGGGCTGGCAATGAGCAGTTCTTC.

The chain carries TRBV27 and TRBJ2-2, with 10 nucleotides matching TRBD2. The germline CDR1 and CDR2 sequences are MNHEY and SMNVEV (reference sequence). The CDR3 runs to 17 residues. V lost 0 bases and J lost 6; bases outside the gene matches: 7. CDR3 sequence (DNA): TGTGCCAGCAGTTTATCGAGCGGGAGGGCCTATTCCGGGGAGCTGTTTTTT. Encoded protein: CASSLSSGRAYSGELFF.

The chain combines TRBV11-1 with TRBJ2-7, with D possibly being TRBD1 (5 bases). The CDR3 loop spans 14 amino acids. The germline gives CDR1 SGHAT, CDR2 FQDESV (reference sequence). Trimming stripped 0 bases from V and 5 bases from J, with 11 bases between. CDR3 sequence: CASSLAQGNHEQYF. CDR3 sequence (DNA): TGTGCCAGCAGCTTAGCGCAGGGAAACCACGAGCAGTACTTC.

V and J are TRBV5-6 and TRBJ2-7, with TRBD2 identical over 7 bases. The germline V gene encodes CDR1 SGHDT and CDR2 YYEEEE. The CDR3 is made up of 17 amino acids. Germline trimming cut 0 bases from V and 3 bases from J; bases unmatched to any gene: 12. The CDR3 DNA follows: TGTGCCAGCAGCTTGGAGTATGTCGGGGGGTTAATCTACGAGCAGTACTTC. Residues: CASSLEYVGGLIYEQYF.